A single sample is the source of the 14 T cell receptor beta chains below, sequenced in a study of cytomegalovirus exposure and HLA in healthy donors. Data came from immunoSEQ multiplex PCR; TCRdb stores just in-frame clones and leaves some out. The sample carries 150,000 to 250,000 clones, roughly three quarters recorded once. The material sequenced was PBMCs. These TCRs come from a woman aged 25 to 39 in good health and CMV-seronegative.

The rearrangement links TRBV7-3 to TRBJ1-1; D might be TRBD1 (5 bases). From germline, CDR1 is SGHTA and CDR2 FQGTGA. The V gene lost 5 bases and the J gene lost 6 bases, with 16 bases spanning the gap. This CDR3 comprises 14 residues. The CDR3 DNA sequence: TGTGCCAGCAGCCCACAAGGGGTGGGGCCTGAAGCTTTCTTT. This sequence encodes CASSPQGVGPEAFF.

J is TRBJ1-1 and V is TRBV7-8; TRBD1 matches 8 bases. This CDR3 has 17 amino acids. CDR1 and CDR2 (germline): SGHVS, FQNEAQ. The V and J ends lost 1 base and 2 bases, in that order; junction bases with no gene match: 9. This CDR3 reads CASSLEAGGLLNTEAFF. CDR3 nucleotide sequence: TGTGCCAGCAGCTTAGAGGCAGGGGGCCTGCTAAACACTGAAGCTTTCTTT. Full variable domain (remainder filled in from reference TRBV7-8 and TRBJ1-1): GAGVSQSPRYKVAKRGQDVALRCDPISGHVSLFWYQQALGQGPEFLTYFQNEAQLDKSGLPSDRFFAERPEGSVSTLKIQRTQQEDSAVYLCASSLEAGGLLNTEAFFGQGTRLTVV.

This clone was counted many times. The chain joins TRBV6-1 to TRBJ2-1; TRBD1 might be the D (6 bases). Germline V lookup: CDR1 MNHNS, CDR2 SASEGT. There are 14 residues in the CDR3. Trimming removed 4 bases from V and 4 bases from J, with 11 bases in between. Written as DNA, the CDR3 is TGTGCCAGCAGTGGGACAGAGGAGTACAATGAGCAGTTCTTC. Protein sequence: CASSGTEEYNEQFF.

The V gene is TRBV4-1, the J gene TRBJ2-5, with TRBD1 matching over 9 bases. CDR1 and CDR2 (germline): MGHRA, YSYEKL. The CDR3 runs to 15 residues. V was pared by 1 base and J by 1 base, with 1 base of the junction left unmatched. The CDR3, as DNA: TGCGCCAGCAGCCAAGGGGACAGGGCCCAAGAGACCCAGTACTTC. Translating gives CASSQGDRAQETQYF.

V usage is TRBV28 and J usage is TRBJ2-1; TRBD1 matches at 9 bases. CDR1 MDHEN and CDR2 SYDVKM come from the germline V gene. Trimming removed 4 bases from V and 4 bases from J; junction bases left unmatched: 11. CDR3 length: 17 amino acids. As DNA, the CDR3 is TGTGCCAGCAGTTCCCCAATCCGGGACAGGGCTTACAATGAGCAGTTCTTC. As protein: CASSSPIRDRAYNEQFF.

This rearrangement joins TRBV27 to TRBJ1-5; 7 nucleotides match TRBD1. This CDR3 is 20 amino acids long. Germline V CDR1 and CDR2: MNHEY, SMNVEV (reference sequence). Germline trimming cut 3 bases from V and 2 bases from J; bases unmatched to any gene: 19. Here the CDR3 DNA reads TGTGCCAGCAGTTTTTCGCAGGACAGGCTTTTCTGGGGCGGCAATCAGCCCCAGCATTTT. Translation: CASSFSQDRLFWGGNQPQHF.

The genes are TRBV6-5 and TRBJ2-7, with 8 bases that match TRBD2. Germline-derived CDR1 and CDR2 are MNHEY and SVGAGI. The CDR3 contains 15 residues. J gave up 1 base and V 4 bases, and 6 bases lay outside the gene matches. Here the CDR3 DNA reads TGTGCCAGCAGTTCAAGCGGGGGAGGGTCCTACGAGCAGTACTTC. Translating it yields CASSSSGGGSYEQYF.

The chain links TRBV6-5 to TRBJ2-7; a possible D gene is TRBD2 (6 bases). Germline CDR1 MNHEY, CDR2 SVGAGI. The length of the CDR3 is 13 residues. V lost 8 bases, J lost 4 bases, and 15 bases lay in between. The CDR3 protein is CASSGGVRYEQYF. In nucleotides, the CDR3 is TGTGCCAGCTCCGGAGGGGTTCGGTACGAGCAGTACTTC.

This sequence joins TRBV30 and TRBJ1-2, with D unclear. Germline assignment: CDR1 GTSNPN and CDR2 SVGIG (reference sequence). This CDR3 has 14 amino acids. Trimming removed 2 bases at V and 7 bases at J, with 17 bases between. CDR3 nucleotides: TGTGCCTGGAGTCGGCGTCAGGCCCATCTTGGCTACACCTTC. This sequence encodes CAWSRRQAHLGYTF.

The genes are TRBV5-1 and TRBJ1-3, with D uncertain. The CDR3 is 14 residues long. Trimming removed 2 bases at V and 0 bases at J, with 6 bases between. The germline V gene has CDR1 SGHRS and CDR2 YFSETQ. The CDR3 spells CASSFSTSGNTIYF. The CDR3 bases are TGCGCCAGCAGCTTCAGTACCTCTGGAAACACCATATATTTT.

The chain joins TRBV30 to TRBJ1-1; no clear D. Trimming left V 0 bases short and J 3 bases short, with 14 bases between. The V gene's germline CDR1 is GTSNPN and CDR2 SVGIG (reference sequence). This CDR3 has 15 amino acids. The CDR3 reads CAWSVRGTLDTEAFF. CDR3 sequence (DNA): TGTGCCTGGAGTGTACGAGGCACCCTGGACACTGAAGCTTTCTTT.

This chain connects TRBV5-1 to TRBJ2-7; the match to TRBD2 covers 7 bases. CDR1 and CDR2 (germline): SGHRS, YFSETQ. Trimming took 6 bases from V and 2 from J; bases not matched to a gene: 8. The CDR3 contains 14 residues. In DNA form, the CDR3 reads TGCGCCAGCACCAGGGAGGGAGGCCCCTACGAGCAGTACTTC. Protein: CASTREGGPYEQYF.

This chain connects TRBV28 to TRBJ2-7; D may be TRBD1 (6 bases). CDR1 MDHEN and CDR2 SYDVKM come from the germline V gene. This CDR3 is 11 amino acids long. CDR3 DNA: TGTGCTTCGCGAGGGGGCTACGAGCAGTACTTC. Translated, it gives CASRGGYEQYF. Full variable domain (rest looked up from reference TRBV28 and TRBJ2-7): DVKVTQSSRYLVKRTGEKVFLECVQDMDHENMFWYRQDPGLGLRLIYFSYDVKMKEKGDIPEGYSVSREKKERFSLILESASTNQTSMYLCASRGGYEQYFGPGTRLTVT.

This rearrangement joins TRBV12-5 to TRBJ2-1, with 8 bases fitting TRBD1. Trimming at V came to 2 bases and at J to 10 bases, leaving 13 bases not matched to a gene. The CDR3 length is 16 residues. CDR1 and CDR2 (germline): LGHNT, FRNRAP. The CDR3 region has the DNA TGTGCTAGTGGTTTGCGGGGGACAGGTGATACCGTAGAGCAGTTCTTC. Translating it yields CASGLRGTGDTVEQFF.